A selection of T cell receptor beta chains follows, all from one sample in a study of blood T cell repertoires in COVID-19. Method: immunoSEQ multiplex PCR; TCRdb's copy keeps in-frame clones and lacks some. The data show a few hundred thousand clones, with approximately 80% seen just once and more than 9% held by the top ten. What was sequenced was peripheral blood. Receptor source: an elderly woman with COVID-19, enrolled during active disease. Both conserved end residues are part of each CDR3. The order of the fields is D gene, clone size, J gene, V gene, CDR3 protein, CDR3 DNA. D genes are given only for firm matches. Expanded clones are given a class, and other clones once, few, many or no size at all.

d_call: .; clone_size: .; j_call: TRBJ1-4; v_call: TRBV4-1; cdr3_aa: CASSQDRGPNEKLFF; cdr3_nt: TGCGCCAGCAGCCAAGACCGGGGTCCTAATGAAAAACTGTTTTTT
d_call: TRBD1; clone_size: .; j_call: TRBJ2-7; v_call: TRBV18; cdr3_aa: CASSPTGTGGYEQYF; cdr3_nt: TGTGCCAGCTCACCTACCGGGACAGGAGGCTACGAGCAGTACTTC
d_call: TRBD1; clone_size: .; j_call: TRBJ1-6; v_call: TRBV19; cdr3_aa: CASSTKQGRNSPLHF; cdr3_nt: TGTGCCAGTAGTACTAAACAGGGGAGGAATTCACCCCTCCACTTT
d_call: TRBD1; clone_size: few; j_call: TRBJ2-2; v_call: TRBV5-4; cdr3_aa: CASSLDKRTGLTGELFF; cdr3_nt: TGTGCCAGCAGCTTGGACAAGCGGACAGGGCTAACCGGGGAGCTGTTTTTT
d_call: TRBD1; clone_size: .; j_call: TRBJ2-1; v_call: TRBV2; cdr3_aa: CASSAGTDLAEQFF; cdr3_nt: TGCGCCAGCAGTGCTGGGACAGATCTTGCCGAGCAGTTCTTC
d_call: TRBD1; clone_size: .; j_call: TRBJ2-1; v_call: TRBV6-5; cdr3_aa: CASRGTGAYNEQFF; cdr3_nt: TGTGCCAGCAGGGGGACAGGGGCATACAATGAGCAGTTCTTC
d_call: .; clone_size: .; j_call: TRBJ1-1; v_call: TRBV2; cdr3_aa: CASSEIGQPNTEAFF; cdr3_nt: TGTGCCAGCAGTGAAATTGGGCAGCCGAACACTGAAGCTTTCTTT
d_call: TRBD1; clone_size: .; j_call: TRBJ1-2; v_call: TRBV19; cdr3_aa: CASTQGGYGYTF; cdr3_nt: TGTGCCAGTACGCAGGGGGGCTATGGCTACACCTTC
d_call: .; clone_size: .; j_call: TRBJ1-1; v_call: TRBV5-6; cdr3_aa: CASSLVGAMNTEAFF; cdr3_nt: TGTGCCAGCAGCTTGGTGGGAGCCATGAACACTGAAGCTTTCTTT
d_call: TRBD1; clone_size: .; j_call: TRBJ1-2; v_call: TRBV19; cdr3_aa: CASSIGPDRGNYGYTF; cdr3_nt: TGTGCCAGTAGTATAGGCCCTGACAGGGGCAACTATGGCTACACCTTC
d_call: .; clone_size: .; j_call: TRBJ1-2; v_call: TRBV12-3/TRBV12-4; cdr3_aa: CASTPRGGYTF; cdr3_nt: TGTGCCAGCACCCCGAGGGGGGGCTACACCTTC
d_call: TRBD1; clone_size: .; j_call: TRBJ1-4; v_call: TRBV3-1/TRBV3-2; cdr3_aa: CASSVLGTGEDEKLFF; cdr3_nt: TGTGCCAGCAGCGTTTTAGGGACAGGGGAAGATGAAAAACTGTTTTTT
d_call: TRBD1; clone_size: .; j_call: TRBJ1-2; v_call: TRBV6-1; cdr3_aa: CASRTTGEDGYTF; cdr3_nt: TGTGCCAGCAGGACGACAGGGGAAGATGGCTACACCTTC
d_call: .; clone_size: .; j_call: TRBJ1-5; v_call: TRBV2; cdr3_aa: CASSRQAVNQPQHF; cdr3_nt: TGTGCCAGCAGTCGACAGGCGGTGAATCAGCCCCAGCATTTT
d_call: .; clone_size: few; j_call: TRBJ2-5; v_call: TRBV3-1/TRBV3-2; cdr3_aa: CASSQDAETQYF; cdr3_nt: TGTGCCAGCAGCCAAGATGCGGAGACCCAGTACTTC
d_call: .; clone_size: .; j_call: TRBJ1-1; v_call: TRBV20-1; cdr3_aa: CSAPGAEAFF; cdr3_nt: TGCAGTGCTCCAGGGGCTGAAGCTTTCTTT
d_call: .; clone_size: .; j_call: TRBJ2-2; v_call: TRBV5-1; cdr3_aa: CASRAGPPNTGELFF; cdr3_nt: TGCGCCAGCAGGGCGGGGCCACCGAACACCGGGGAGCTGTTTTTT
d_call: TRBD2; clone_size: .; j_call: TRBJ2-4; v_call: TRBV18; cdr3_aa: CASSRTSGGVDKNIQYF; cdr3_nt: TGTGCCAGCTCACGGACTAGCGGGGGGGTTGACAAAAACATTCAGTACTTC
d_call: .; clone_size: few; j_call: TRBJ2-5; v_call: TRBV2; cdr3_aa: CASSDVGPPSGTQYF; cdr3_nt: TGTGCCAGCAGTGATGTGGGCCCTCCCTCAGGGACCCAGTACTTC
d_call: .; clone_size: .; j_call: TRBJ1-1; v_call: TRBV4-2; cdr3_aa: CASSQMPGLPNTEAFF; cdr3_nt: TGTGCCAGCAGCCAAATGCCGGGACTCCCGAACACTGAAGCTTTCTTT
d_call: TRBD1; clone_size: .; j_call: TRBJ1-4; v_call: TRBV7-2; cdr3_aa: CASSLRTGGATNEKLFF; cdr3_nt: TGTGCCAGCAGCTTACGGACAGGGGGAGCAACTAATGAAAAACTGTTTTTT
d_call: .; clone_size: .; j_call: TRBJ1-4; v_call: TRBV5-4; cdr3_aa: CASSSQGTLNEKLFF; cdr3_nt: TGTGCCAGCAGTTCCCAGGGAACCCTTAATGAAAAACTGTTTTTT
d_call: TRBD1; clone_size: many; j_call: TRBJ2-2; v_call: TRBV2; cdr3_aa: CAIPRTGVTGELFF; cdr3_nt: TGTGCCATCCCTCGGACAGGAGTTACCGGGGAGCTGTTTTTT
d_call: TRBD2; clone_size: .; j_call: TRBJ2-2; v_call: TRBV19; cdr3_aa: CASSARGGRLGSVGGELFF; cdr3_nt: TGTGCCAGTAGTGCCCGGGGGGGAAGGTTAGGTTCCGTCGGCGGGGAGCTGTTTTTT
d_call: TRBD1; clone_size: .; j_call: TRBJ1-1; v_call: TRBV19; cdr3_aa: CASTPGTGSMNTEAFF; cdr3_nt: TGTGCCAGTACCCCAGGGACAGGATCGATGAACACTGAAGCTTTCTTT
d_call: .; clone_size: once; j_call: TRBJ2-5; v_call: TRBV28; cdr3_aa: CASSFTGKLGETQYF; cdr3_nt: TGTGCCAGCAGTTTTACGGGAAAGTTGGGAGAGACCCAGTACTTC
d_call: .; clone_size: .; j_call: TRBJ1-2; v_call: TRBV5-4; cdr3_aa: CASSFVSAGGYTF; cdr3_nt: TGTGCCAGCAGCTTTGTGAGCGCGGGTGGCTACACCTTC
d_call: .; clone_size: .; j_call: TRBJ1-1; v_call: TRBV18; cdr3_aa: CASSPGLRSYTEAFF; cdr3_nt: TGTGCCAGCTCACCTGGACTGAGGAGTTACACTGAAGCTTTCTTT
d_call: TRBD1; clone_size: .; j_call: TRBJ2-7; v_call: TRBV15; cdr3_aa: CATSRGQDRGHEQYF; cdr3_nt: TGTGCCACCAGCAGAGGACAGGACAGGGGCCACGAGCAGTACTTC
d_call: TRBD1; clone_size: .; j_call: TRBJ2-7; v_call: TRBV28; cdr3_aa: CASSLDRGRHEQYF; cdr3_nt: TGTGCCAGCAGTTTGGACAGGGGGCGACACGAGCAGTACTTC
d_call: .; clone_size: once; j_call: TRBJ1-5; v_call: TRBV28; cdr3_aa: CASSFLWGDNQPQHF; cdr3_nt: TGTGCCAGCAGTTTTTTATGGGGAGACAATCAGCCCCAGCATTTT
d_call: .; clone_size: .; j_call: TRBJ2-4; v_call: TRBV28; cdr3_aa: CASTPGILLAKNIQYF; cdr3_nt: TGTGCCAGCACCCCCGGGATTCTGCTAGCCAAAAACATTCAGTACTTC
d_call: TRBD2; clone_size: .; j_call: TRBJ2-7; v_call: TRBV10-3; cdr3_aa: CAISLTSGGTYEQYF; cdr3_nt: TGTGCCATCAGCTTGACTAGCGGGGGCACCTACGAGCAGTACTTC
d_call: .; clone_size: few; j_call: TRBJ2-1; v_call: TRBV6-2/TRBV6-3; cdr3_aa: CASSWRGGILGEQFF; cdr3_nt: TGTGCCAGCAGTTGGAGGGGGGGAATTCTCGGTGAGCAGTTCTTC
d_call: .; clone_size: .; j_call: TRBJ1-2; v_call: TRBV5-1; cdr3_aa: CASSLGQPQDGYTF; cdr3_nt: TGCGCCAGCAGCTTGGGGCAGCCTCAGGATGGCTACACCTTC
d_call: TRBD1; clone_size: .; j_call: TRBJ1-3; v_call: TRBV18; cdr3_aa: CASSPDRAAGNTIYF; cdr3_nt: TGTGCCAGCTCACCGGACAGGGCGGCTGGAAACACCATATATTTT
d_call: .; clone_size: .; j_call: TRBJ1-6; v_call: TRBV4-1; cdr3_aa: CASSQVSDSPLHF; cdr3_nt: TGCGCCAGCAGCCAAGTCTCCGATTCACCCCTCCACTTT
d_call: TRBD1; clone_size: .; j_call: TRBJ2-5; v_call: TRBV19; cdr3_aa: CASSMMATGKETQYF; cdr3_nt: TGTGCCAGTAGTATGATGGCGACAGGGAAAGAGACCCAGTACTTC
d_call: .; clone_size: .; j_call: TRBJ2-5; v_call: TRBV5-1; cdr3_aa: CASSPGTEGETQYF; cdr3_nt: TGCGCCAGCAGCCCCGGGACTGAGGGAGAGACCCAGTACTTC
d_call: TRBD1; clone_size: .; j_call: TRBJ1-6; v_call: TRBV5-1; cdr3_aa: CASSSRQGNNSPLHF; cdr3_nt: TGCGCCAGCAGCTCGAGACAGGGAAATAATTCACCCCTCCACTTT
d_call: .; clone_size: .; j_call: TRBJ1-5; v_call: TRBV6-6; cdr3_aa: CASSYSTGLRQPQHF; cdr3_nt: TGTGCCAGCAGTTACTCGACGGGGTTGCGTCAGCCCCAGCATTTT
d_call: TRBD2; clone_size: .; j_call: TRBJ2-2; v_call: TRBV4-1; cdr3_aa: CASSLTGTTITGELFF; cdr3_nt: TGCGCCAGCAGCCTAACCGGGACTACCATCACCGGGGAGCTGTTTTTT
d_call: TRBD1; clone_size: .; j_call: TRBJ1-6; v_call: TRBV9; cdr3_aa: CASSVETGVNSPLHF; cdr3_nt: TGTGCCAGCAGCGTAGAAACAGGGGTTAATTCACCCCTCCACTTT
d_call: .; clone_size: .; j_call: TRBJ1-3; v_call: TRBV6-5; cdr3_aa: CASKEEFSGNTIYF; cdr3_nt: TGTGCCAGCAAGGAGGAATTCTCTGGAAACACCATATATTTT
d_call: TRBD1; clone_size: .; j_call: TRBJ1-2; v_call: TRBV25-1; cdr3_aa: CASSLQGQGRDGYTF; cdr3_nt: TGTGCCAGCAGTTTGCAGGGACAGGGGCGGGATGGCTACACCTTC
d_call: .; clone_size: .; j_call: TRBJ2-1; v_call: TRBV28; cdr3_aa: CASSFPSSYNEQFF; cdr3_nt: TGTGCCAGCAGTTTTCCCAGTTCCTACAATGAGCAGTTCTTC
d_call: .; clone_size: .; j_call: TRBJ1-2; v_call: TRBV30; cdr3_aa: CAWRDTSVGGYTF; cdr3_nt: TGTGCCTGGCGTGACACGTCTGTTGGTGGCTACACCTTC
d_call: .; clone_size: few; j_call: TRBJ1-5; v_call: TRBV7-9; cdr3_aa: CASSSQGNQPQHF; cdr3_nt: TGTGCCAGCAGCTCGCAGGGCAATCAGCCCCAGCATTTT